This TCR beta chain appears in the sequencing data of a study of blood T cell repertoires in COVID-19. Study summary: From T cells, B-cell-depleted T cells, or PBMCs came the material, which was cDNA or gDNA.

Participants spanned ages about 18 to 90 years and resided in roughly 22 US areas. Assignments of participants to cohorts depended upon their own reported clinical history. Repertoires were generated with immunoSEQ multiplex PCR, while TCRdb's copy carries only in-frame clones and drops some. The data show around 290,000 clones, with around 90% seen just once and 1% to 1.3% held by the top ten. The sample was PBMCs or T cells enriched from blood (not recorded which). The TCR comes from a woman aged 25 to 39 who had recovered from COVID-19.

CDR3 residues: CASSEPGDREVKLFF. The DNA of the CDR3 is TGTGCCAGCAGTGAACCCGGGGACAGGGAGGTGAAACTGTTTTTT. V and J are TRBV25-1 and TRBJ1-4; 9 positions agree with TRBD1. Unmatched junction bases numbered 9, after V lost 2 bases and J lost 11 bases. Germline V gene lookup returns CDR1 MGHDK and CDR2 SYGVNS. The CDR3 has 15 amino acids.